A selection of T cell receptor beta chains follows, all from one sample in a study of vaccination and CD4 T cells after COVID-19. The antigens of these receptors remain unknown. One entry per CDR3 protein results from TCRdb running MiXCR on the PCR reads. This table holds approximately 12,000 distinct CDR3 sequences, approximately 43% found once. Sequencing input: CD4+ T cells from blood, cultured in vitro. All receptors derive from a human donor who had recovered from COVID-19. CDR3s include the opening cysteine and the closing phenylalanine or tryptophan. The order of the fields is CDR3 DNA, CDR3 protein, D gene, V gene, J gene, clone size. The D gene is left open where the match is weak. Rows may omit the clone size; those that give it use once, few, many or a size class.

TGTGCCAGCAGTAACGGACAGGGGAGCTCCTACGAGCAGTACTTC	CASSNGQGSSYEQYF	TRBD1	TRBV11-2	TRBJ2-7	.
TGTGCCAGCAGTTACTCCGGACTAGCGGGGACCTACAATGAGCAGTTCTTC	CASSYSGLAGTYNEQFF	TRBD2	TRBV6-5	TRBJ2-1	.
TGTGCCAGCAGTTTAGGAGAGCATACGCAGTATTTT	CASSLGEHTQYF	.	TRBV7-2	TRBJ2-3	.
TGTGCCAGCAGTTCCACCGCTAGCGCCCTGAGCTCCTACGAGCAGTACTTC	CASSSTASALSSYEQYF	.	TRBV27	TRBJ2-7	.
TGTGCCAGCAGTGTTACAGGGGTCGACTACGAGCAGTACTTC	CASSVTGVDYEQYF	TRBD1	TRBV2	TRBJ2-7	.
TGTGCCAGCAGGACTCTCAGGGGGTGGACTGAAGCTTTCTTT	CASRTLRGWTEAFF	TRBD1	TRBV6-1	TRBJ1-1	.
TGCAGTGCTAGGGCCCCTTGGGGACTAGCGTCCTACGAGCAGTACTTC	CSARAPWGLASYEQYF	TRBD2	TRBV20-1	TRBJ2-7	.
TGTGCCAGCAGTTCTTCCAAAGCTGCAACTAATGAAAAACTGTTTTTT	CASSSSKAATNEKLFF	.	TRBV12-3/TRBV12-4	TRBJ1-4	.
TGCAGTGCCCCGGACGGGACCTACGAGCAGTACTTC	CSAPDGTYEQYF	.	TRBV20-1	TRBJ2-7	few
TGTGCCAGCAGCTCTGGTACCACTCACAAGTATTTT	CASSSGTTHKYF	.	TRBV11-1	TRBJ2-3	.
TGCGCCAGCAGAAGGACAGGGTCAACCGGGGAGCTGTTTTTT	CASRRTGSTGELFF	TRBD1	TRBV4-1	TRBJ2-2	.
TGTGCCAGCTCACCGACAGGGGAGACCTACGAGCAGTACTTC	CASSPTGETYEQYF	TRBD1	TRBV18	TRBJ2-7	.
TGTGCCAGCAGCGAAGGGACTAGCGGGGGCACAGATACGCAGTATTTT	CASSEGTSGGTDTQYF	TRBD2	TRBV7-9	TRBJ2-3	few
TGTGCCAGCAGTCCCGCCCGGGCAGGGGGATGGGGCTACACCTTC	CASSPARAGGWGYTF	TRBD1	TRBV28	TRBJ1-2	.
TGTGCCACCAGTGGCCTTACTGTAGCGGGAGGGTACAATGAGCAGTTCTTC	CATSGLTVAGGYNEQFF	TRBD2	TRBV24-1	TRBJ2-1	.
TGTGCCATCAGTGAGGGGGAAGTTGGTGGGACAGATACGCAGTATTTT	CAISEGEVGGTDTQYF	.	TRBV10-3	TRBJ2-3	few
TGTGCCAGCAGCTTAGCGTTGTCCACCGGGGAGCTGTTTTTT	CASSLALSTGELFF	.	TRBV7-6	TRBJ2-2	.
TGTGCCAGCAGTAAACCGGGACAGGGCTACACTGAAGCTTTCTTT	CASSKPGQGYTEAFF	TRBD1	TRBV6-2/TRBV6-3	TRBJ1-1	few
TGTGCCAGCAGTTCCCGAAGGGGACAGGGTCTATTGGCAGGCGGCTACACCTTC	CASSSRRGQGLLAGGYTF	TRBD1	TRBV6-5	TRBJ1-2	few
TGTGCCAGCAGCTCCAGGACTAGCGGCCAAGAGACCCAGTACTTC	CASSSRTSGQETQYF	TRBD2	TRBV7-9	TRBJ2-5	.
TGTGCCAGCAGTTATCGTCGCAATCAGCCCCAGCATTTT	CASSYRRNQPQHF	.	TRBV12-3/TRBV12-4	TRBJ1-5	.
TGTGCCAGCAGTTTTAGCGGGAGGGCCTACGAGCAGTACTTC	CASSFSGRAYEQYF	TRBD2	TRBV6-2/TRBV6-3	TRBJ2-7	once
TGTGCCATCGGGAACGCCGGGACTAGCGGCATCGGGACCCAGTACTTC	CAIGNAGTSGIGTQYF	TRBD2	TRBV10-3	TRBJ2-5	.
TGTGCCAGCAGCTCCTATTATAATTCACCCCTCCACTTT	CASSSYYNSPLHF	.	TRBV7-6	TRBJ1-6	few
TGCAGCGTTGAAGGGCAGGGGCCAGAGACCCAGTACTTC	CSVEGQGPETQYF	.	TRBV29-1	TRBJ2-5	few
TGTGCCAGCAGTTCCGACGTTAAACCTAATGAAAAACTGTTTTTT	CASSSDVKPNEKLFF	.	TRBV7-9	TRBJ1-4	few
TGTGCCAGCTCACCCTCAGCCCCTTATGAGGAGCTGTTTTTT	CASSPSAPYEELFF	.	TRBV18	TRBJ2-2	.